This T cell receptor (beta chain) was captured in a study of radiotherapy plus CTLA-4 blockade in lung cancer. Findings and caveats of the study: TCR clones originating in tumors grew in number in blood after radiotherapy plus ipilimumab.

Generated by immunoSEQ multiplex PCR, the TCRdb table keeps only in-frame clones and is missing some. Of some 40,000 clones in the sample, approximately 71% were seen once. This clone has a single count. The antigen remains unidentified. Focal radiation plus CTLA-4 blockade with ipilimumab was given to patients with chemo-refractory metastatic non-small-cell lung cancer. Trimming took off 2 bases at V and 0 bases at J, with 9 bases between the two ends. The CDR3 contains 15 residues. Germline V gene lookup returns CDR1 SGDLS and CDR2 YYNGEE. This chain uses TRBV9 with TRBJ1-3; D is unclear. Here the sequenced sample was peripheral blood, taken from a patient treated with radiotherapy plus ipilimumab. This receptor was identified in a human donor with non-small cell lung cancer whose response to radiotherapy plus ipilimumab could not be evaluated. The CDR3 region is CASSVGHVSGNTIYF. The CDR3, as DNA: TGTGCCAGCAGCGTTGGGCATGTCTCTGGAAACACCATATATTTT.